These 31 T cell receptor beta chains were all obtained from the same sample, sequenced in a study of response to subunit inactivated influenza vaccine. Each CDR3 protein is one row after TCRdb ran MiXCR on the RT-PCR reads. The table lists under 550,000 distinct CDR3 sequences, 7.6% of them singletons, with over 10% in the top ten. The sequencing used PBMCs from blood, collected roughly 24 months after vaccination. These receptors were collected from a man in his fifties or sixties who received an inactivated influenza vaccine.

V is TRBV7-3 and J is TRBJ2-1; D unclear. Between the trimmed V and J ends, which lost 2 bases and 6 bases, there was a span of 11 bases. Germline CDR1 is SGHTA and CDR2 is FQGTGA. This CDR3 contains 14 residues. DNA for the CDR3: TGTGCCAGCAGCTTAGTGGGGTCCAGCAATGAGCAGTTCTTC. Its translation is CASSLVGSSNEQFF.

This clonotype was observed a few times. Written as DNA, the CDR3 is TGTGCCAGCAGCCATGGGGGCAATCAGCCCCAGCATTTT. Translating it yields CASSHGGNQPQHF. This chain links TRBV7-2 with TRBJ1-5; D not certain. Germline CDR1 and CDR2: SGHTA and FQGNSA. CDR3 length: 13 amino acids. Trimming shortened V by 5 bases and J by 2 bases, and 7 bases separated the two germline ends.

The chain is built from TRBV7-2 and TRBJ2-1, with D hard to call. CDR3 length: 15 amino acids. Trimming removed 5 bases from V and 5 bases from J, with 16 bases in between. In germline, CDR1 is SGHTA, CDR2 FQGNSA. CDR3 coding DNA: TGTGCCAGCAGCCCGCCCGGCCGCCTTAACAATGAGCAGTTCTTC. Protein sequence: CASSPPGRLNNEQFF.

The V and J genes are TRBV5-8 and TRBJ2-2; 7 bases map to TRBD2. CDR1 and CDR2 (germline): SGHTS, YDEGEE. V dropped 0 bases and J dropped 5; count of bases not matched to a gene: 10. The CDR3 runs to 17 residues. CDR3 residues: CASSLVRGRIPTGELFF. CDR3 in DNA: TGTGCCAGCAGCTTGGTACGCGGGAGAATCCCAACCGGGGAGCTGTTTTTT. The complete variable domain, with remaining parts taken from reference TRBV5-8 and TRBJ2-2, reads EAGVTQSPTHLIKTRGQQATLRCSPISGHTSVYWYQQALGLGLQFLLWYDEGEERNRGNFPPRFSGRQFPNYSSELNVNALELEDSALYLCASSLVRGRIPTGELFFGEGSRLTVL.

The chain uses TRBV7-9 and TRBJ2-3; weak D call: TRBD1 (5 bases). This CDR3 comprises 16 residues. V gave up 5 bases and J gave up 3 bases, with 18 bases separating them. Per the germline V gene, CDR1 is SEHNR and CDR2 is FQNEAQ (reference sequence). CDR3 sequence reads: CASSPRRAGRTDTQYF. CDR3 nucleotide sequence: TGTGCCAGCAGCCCCCGTCGGGCAGGGCGGACAGATACGCAGTATTTT. The full variable domain, in which reference TRBV7-9 and TRBJ2-3 provide the parts outside the CDR3, is DTGVSQNPRHKITKRGQNVTFRCDPISEHNRLYWYRQTLGQGPEFLTYFQNEAQLEKSRLLSDRFSAERPKGSFSTLEIQRTEQGDSAMYLCASSPRRAGRTDTQYFGPGTRLTVL.

The V gene is TRBV12-3 or TRBV12-4, the J gene TRBJ2-6; the match to TRBD1 covers 10 bases. V was clipped by 5 bases and J by 0 bases; unmatched bases: 4. This CDR3 has 17 amino acids. In DNA, the CDR3 is TGTGCCAGCAGTGCGGGACAGGGGAGCTCTGGGGCCAACGTCCTGACTTTC. It yields the protein CASSAGQGSSGANVLTF.

This clonotype has ten or more counts. The V call is TRBV3-1, the J call TRBJ1-1; D is undetermined. CDR1 is LGHDT, CDR2 YNNKEL, per germline (reference sequence). V lost 3 bases and J lost 6, with 17 bases in between. The length of the CDR3 is 15 residues. In DNA form, the CDR3 reads TGTGCCAGCAGCCAGAACGGCGCGGTGATCGCTGAAGCTTTCTTT. Protein sequence: CASSQNGAVIAEAFF.

This clonotype was seen a few times. The V call is TRBV12-3 or TRBV12-4, the J call TRBJ2-3, with a tentative D call TRBD2 (5 bases). Trimming left V 2 bases short and J 4 bases short, with 22 bases between. The CDR3 spans 18 residues. The CDR3 region has the DNA TGTGCCAGCAGTTTACGATTCCCCCTAGCTCTAGAACCAGATACGCAGTATTTT. Translating it yields CASSLRFPLALEPDTQYF.

This clonotype was recorded at least ten times. The chain employs TRBV20-1 and TRBJ2-5, with D possibly being TRBD2 (5 bases). V was clipped by 6 bases and J by 1 base, with 9 bases between them. The length of the CDR3 is 12 residues. From germline, CDR1 is DFQATT and CDR2 SNEGSKA (reference sequence). The CDR3 is CSAHGVQETQYF. CDR3 bases: TGCAGTGCCCACGGGGTCCAAGAGACCCAGTACTTC.

In this sample, this clonotype turned up a few times. The germline gene is not matched at one end of the junction; a read error may be the cause. The rearrangement links TRBV12-3 or TRBV12-4 to TRBJ2-3; 12 bases match TRBD2. There are 15 residues in the CDR3. The CDR3 nucleotides read TGTGCCAGCAGTCTAGCGGGGGGGCCCGCAGATACGCAGTATTTT. Protein product: CASSLAGGPADTQYF.

V and J are TRBV7-2 and TRBJ2-3, with D perhaps given as TRBD1 or TRBD2 (6 bases each). The CDR3 loop spans 13 amino acids. Germline V gene sequence: CDR1 SGHTA, CDR2 FQGNSA. Trimming left V 2 bases short and J 5 bases short, with 8 bases between. The CDR3 spells CASSLKGGDTQYF. For the CDR3, the DNA is TGTGCCAGCAGCTTAAAGGGGGGAGATACGCAGTATTTT.

This clonotype was observed at least ten times. The chain recombines TRBV9 with TRBJ2-7; D is possibly TRBD2 (6 bases). Trimming took off 0 bases at V and 5 bases at J, with 15 bases between the two ends. The CDR3 runs 15 residues. CDR1 SGDLS and CDR2 YYNGEE come from the germline V gene. For the CDR3, the DNA is TGTGCCAGCAGCGTAGGGGACGGGAGAGGCCACGAGCAGTACTTC. Amino acid sequence: CASSVGDGRGHEQYF.

This clonotype appeared a single time. The J gene is TRBJ2-7, the V gene TRBV7-8; the D gene could be TRBD1 or TRBD2 (6 bases each). CDR1 is SGHVS and CDR2 is FQNEAQ in the germline V gene. V lost 5 bases, J lost 4 bases, and 18 bases lay in between. The CDR3 spans 15 residues. The CDR3 loop is CASSPSTGAHYEQYF. The CDR3, as DNA: TGTGCCAGCAGCCCCAGTACGGGGGCGCATTACGAGCAGTACTTC.

Ten or more counts support this clonotype. The V call is TRBV20-1, the J call TRBJ2-3; D is unclear. Trimming removed 2 bases at V and 2 bases at J, with 8 bases between. Germline CDR1 is DFQATT and CDR2 is SNEGSKA (reference sequence). This CDR3 contains 13 residues. The CDR3 here is CSARHALTDTQYF. CDR3 in DNA: TGCAGTGCTAGACATGCCCTCACAGATACGCAGTATTTT.

The genes are TRBV19 and TRBJ2-2; D may be TRBD2 (6 bases). The CDR3 sequence is 13 residues long. With 6 bases removed from V and 6 bases from J, the gap between germline ends came to 11 bases. Germline values: CDR1 LNHDA, CDR2 SQIVND (reference sequence). The CDR3: CASSVWEAGELFF. DNA for the CDR3: TGTGCCAGTAGCGTGTGGGAGGCCGGGGAGCTGTTTTTT.

This clonotype was counted many times. The J gene is TRBJ2-2, the V gene TRBV2; tentatively, D is TRBD2 (5 bases). CDR1 is SNHLY, CDR2 FYNNEI, per germline. Trimming shortened V by 6 bases and J by 6 bases, and 11 bases separated the two germline ends. The length of the CDR3 is 13 residues. As DNA, the CDR3 is TGTGCCAGCAGAGAGGGCCCGGCCGGGGAGCTGTTTTTT. This translates into CASREGPAGELFF.

This clonotype was counted ten times or more. V usage is TRBV6-5 and J usage is TRBJ2-3; D is possibly TRBD2 (6 bases). Looked up from germline, CDR1 is MNHEY and CDR2 is SVGAGI. This CDR3 contains 15 residues. The V and J ends lost 4 bases and 1 base respectively, with 12 bases between them. CDR3 coding DNA: TGTGCCAGCAGTTTATTAGCGGTGGGCACAGATACGCAGTATTTT. This sequence encodes CASSLLAVGTDTQYF.

The genes are TRBV5-1 and TRBJ2-2; D may be TRBD1 (6 bases). The CDR3 spans 14 residues. V lost 4 bases and J 3 bases, leaving 10 bases between the germline ends. Germline V gives CDR1 SGHRS, CDR2 YFSETQ. CDR3 DNA: TGCGCCAGCAGCACCCGGACAGACACCGGGGAGCTGTTTTTT. The encoded protein is CASSTRTDTGELFF.

This clonotype was detected ten times or more. The rearrangement uses TRBV7-2 and TRBJ2-1, with unresolved D. Per germline, CDR1 SGHTA and CDR2 FQGNSA. V lost 2 bases and J 8 bases, leaving 7 bases between the germline ends. The CDR3 is made up of 12 amino acids. In DNA, the CDR3 is TGTGCCAGCAGCTTACTCCGAGATGAGCAGTTCTTC. As protein: CASSLLRDEQFF.

As DNA, the CDR3 is TGTGCCAGCAGCGTCGGGGCCCAGGGCAGCGAGCAGTACTTC. It is translated as CASSVGAQGSEQYF. The chain employs TRBV9 and TRBJ2-7, with D possibly called TRBD1 or TRBD2 (5 bases each). CDR1 SGDLS and CDR2 YYNGEE come from the germline V gene. The CDR3 is 14 residues long. V was pared by 2 bases and J by 6 bases, with 15 bases between.

There are many counts of this clonotype. V usage is TRBV7-2 and J usage is TRBJ2-1; 8 bases line up with TRBD2. Germline lookup yields CDR1 SGHTA and CDR2 FQGNSA. CDR3 size: 15 residues. The V and J ends lost 5 bases and 3 bases, in that order; junction bases with no gene match: 6. The CDR3 loop reads CASSATSGFYNEQFF. The CDR3 DNA reads TGTGCCAGCAGCGCTACTAGCGGCTTCTACAATGAGCAGTTCTTC.

The V call is TRBV29-1, the J call TRBJ1-1; possible D gene TRBD1, 6 bases. Germline V CDR1 and CDR2: SQVTM, ANQGSEA. This CDR3 region has 13 residues. The V and J ends lost 2 bases and 4 bases respectively, with 11 bases between them. The CDR3 region has the DNA TGCAGCGTTGAAAACAGGGCAATCACTGAAGCTTTCTTT. This gives the protein CSVENRAITEAFF.

The rearrangement joins TRBV27 to TRBJ1-4; TRBD1 matches at 7 bases. This CDR3 is built from 15 residues. From germline, CDR1 is MNHEY and CDR2 SMNVEV (reference sequence). Unmatched junction bases numbered 9, after V lost 5 bases and J lost 6 bases. CDR3 sequence (DNA): TGTGCCAGCAGTCAAGGAGGGGGCGGTTATGAAAAACTGTTTTTT. Residues: CASSQGGGGYEKLFF.

At least ten counts were recorded for this clonotype. The chain has TRBV30 and TRBJ2-1; 9 bases fit TRBD2. After removal of 3 bases from V and 7 bases from J, the junction contained 10 bases not matched to a gene. This CDR3 is 15 amino acids long. From germline, CDR1 is GTSNPN and CDR2 SVGIG (reference sequence). The DNA of the CDR3 is TGTGCCTGGAGCAAGAAAGGGACTAGCCGGAATGAGCAGTTCTTC. Encoded protein: CAWSKKGTSRNEQFF. The whole variable domain, filled in from reference TRBV30 and TRBJ2-1, reads SQTIHQWPATLVQPVGSPLSLECTVEGTSNPNLYWYRQAAGRGLQLLFYSVGIGQISSEVPQNLSASRPQDRQFILSSKKLLLSDSGFYLCAWSKKGTSRNEQFFGPGTRLTVL.

This clonotype appeared many times. This sequence joins TRBV27 and TRBJ2-1; D uncertain. Germline V gene data show CDR1 as MNHEY and CDR2 as SMNVEV (reference sequence). This CDR3 is built from 14 residues. Trimming shortened V by 6 bases and J by 4 bases, and 13 bases separated the two germline ends. The CDR3 loop reads CASRPGTAYNEQFF. In nucleotides, the CDR3 is TGTGCCAGCAGACCCGGAACAGCTTACAATGAGCAGTTCTTC.

The rearrangement links TRBV7-9 to TRBJ1-2, with TRBD1 as a possible D gene (6 bases). CDR3 length: 12 amino acids. Germline V gene sequence: CDR1 SEHNR, CDR2 FQNEAQ (reference sequence). V was cut by 2 bases and J by 6 bases, with 7 bases left in between. CDR3 in DNA: TGTGCCAGCAGCTTAAGGACAGATGGCTACACCTTC. As protein: CASSLRTDGYTF.

The V call is TRBV5-1, the J call TRBJ2-6; tentatively, D is TRBD2 (6 bases). Trimming removed 4 bases from V and 0 bases from J, with 11 bases in between. The CDR3 is made up of 16 amino acids. CDR1 SGHRS and CDR2 YFSETQ come from the germline V gene. The CDR3 DNA reads as TGCGCCAGCAGCCCGGGACTTCTCTCTGGGGCCAACGTCCTGACTTTC. The encoded protein is CASSPGLLSGANVLTF. The complete variable domain, with remaining parts taken from reference TRBV5-1 and TRBJ2-6, reads KAGVTQTPRYLIKTRGQQVTLSCSPISGHRSVSWYQQTPGQGLQFLFEYFSETQRNKGNFPGRFSGRQFSNSRSEMNVSTLELGDSALYLCASSPGLLSGANVLTFGAGSRLTVL.

The table lists this clonotype with a few counts. The V call is TRBV12-3 or TRBV12-4, the J call TRBJ2-1; perhaps TRBD2 as D (7 bases). With 5 bases removed from V and 6 bases from J, the gap between germline ends came to 26 bases. The CDR3 extends over 18 amino acids. Here the CDR3 DNA reads TGTGCCAGCAGTGGGGTTTTCGGGGGCCGACCGGGAGGCAATGAGCAGTTCTTC. It translates to CASSGVFGGRPGGNEQFF.

The V and J genes are TRBV7-2 and TRBJ2-7; no clear D. V was pared by 2 bases and J by 4 bases, with 21 bases between. The CDR3 has 17 amino acids. Germline assignment: CDR1 SGHTA and CDR2 FQGNSA. The DNA for the CDR3 is TGTGCCAGCAGCTTATCGGTAGCTGCGCGTCGTGGGTACGAGCAGTACTTC. This encodes CASSLSVAARRGYEQYF.

In this sample, this clonotype turned up a few times. The chain couples TRBV2 to TRBJ1-1; tentative D call: TRBD1 (6 bases). V shed 1 base and J shed 5 bases, with 11 bases lying between them. The CDR3 covers 14 residues. Germline V gene lookup returns CDR1 SNHLY and CDR2 FYNNEI. CDR3 sequence reads: CASSEVQGRTEAFF. The CDR3 DNA follows: TGTGCCAGCAGTGAAGTTCAGGGGAGGACTGAAGCTTTCTTT.

This clonotype was seen only a few times. The rearrangement uses TRBV15 and TRBJ2-5, with D tentatively TRBD1 or TRBD2 (5 bases each). The CDR3 consists of 15 residues. Trimming removed 5 bases from V and 5 bases from J, with 18 bases in between. The germline V gene encodes CDR1 LNHNV and CDR2 YYDKDF (reference sequence). The CDR3: CATSPWVGASETQYF. Here the CDR3 DNA reads TGTGCCACCAGCCCCTGGGTCGGGGCCTCGGAGACCCAGTACTTC.